Sequencing of this T cell receptor beta chain was carried out in a study of relationships among human T cell subsets. Study results and caveats: Clones with over 100 reads held over 55% of CD8+ cytotoxic sequences. Some CD4+CD8+ double-positive cells may remain after bead sorting.

From mRNA, alpha and beta CDR3 regions were amplified using semiquantitative ARM-PCR. Tagged nested gene-specific primers were used first, then communal superprimers amplified exponentially. Before the second round, exonuclease removed the nested primers. TCRdb re-derived calls from the multiplex PCR reads in MiXCR, one entry per CDR3 protein. The sample holds roughly 15,000 distinct CDR3 sequences, about 60% seen once. This clonotype has just a few counts. As yet, its antigen is unknown. CD4+ cells were positively selected first, then anti-CD25 beads isolated CD4+CD25+ regulatory T cells. Magnetic beads coated with subset-specific antibodies isolated the T cell subsets. This CDR3 has 12 residues. Trimming took 4 bases from V and 9 from J, leaving 10 bases between them. Germline V gives CDR1 SGHNT, CDR2 YENEEA.

This receptor was taken from a man aged 35-49 years in good health. Specimen: Tregs sorted from blood. V and J are TRBV11-3 and TRBJ2-1; the D gene is possibly TRBD2 (5 bases). CDR3 nucleotides: TGTGCCAGCAGCTACGCGGGCGGTGAGCAGTTCTTC. Protein sequence: CASSYAGGEQFF. The full variable domain, in which reference TRBV11-3 and TRBJ2-1 provide the parts outside the CDR3, is EAGVVQSPRYKIIEKKQPVAFWCNPISGHNTLYWYLQNLGQGPELLIRYENEEAVDDSQLPKDRFSAERLKGVDSTLKIQPAELGDSAVYLCASSYAGGEQFFGPGTRLTVL.